This T cell receptor (beta chain) was sequenced in a study of cytomegalovirus exposure and HLA in healthy donors. About the research overall: According to later analysis, the same platform produced the 90 to 150 validation and several hundred first-cohort repertoires. Findings and caveats of the study: Among the CMV-associated chains, a few were confirmed in vitro as specific for CMV antigens. The authors enumerated around 150 TCR beta chains as linked to cytomegalovirus. The classifier reportedly diagnosed cytomegalovirus status with high sensitivity and specificity.

Assay: immunoSEQ multiplex PCR; the TCRdb copy retains only in-frame clones and omits some. The table includes over 150,000 clones, about 96% detected once. Concerning this clone: The antigen remains undetermined.

From germline, CDR1 is LGHNA and CDR2 YNFKEQ. V lost 3 bases and J lost 3, with 11 bases in between. The CDR3 totals 14 residues. The sequence was obtained from a woman aged 18-30 years in good health and CMV-seronegative. This rearrangement joins TRBV4-2 to TRBJ1-1; a possible D gene is TRBD1 (5 bases). The sample comprised PBMCs. CDR3 sequence reads: CASSHLKQDTEAFF. The CDR3 DNA is TGTGCCAGCAGCCACCTAAAACAGGACACTGAAGCTTTCTTT.